The clone carrying this TCR beta chain has a handful of counts. The data originate from a study of blood T cell repertoires in COVID-19. As for the study in general: COVID-19 samples, acute and convalescent, were from the United States, Italy and Spain. PBMCs, B-cell-depleted T cells, or T cells provided the cDNA or gDNA that made up the material.

Trimming removed 1 base from V and 9 bases from J, with 13 bases in between. The CDR3 is 15 amino acids. The V gene's germline CDR1 is MGHRA and CDR2 YSYEKL. In the original workflow: Reference gene primers were amplified, and this amplification served to estimate nucleated cell counts. Data came from immunoSEQ multiplex PCR; TCRdb stores just in-frame clones and leaves some out. V, J and clone size were drawn from that table, and D and trimming were deduced from the DNA. The repertoire has tens of thousands of clones, around 75% of them found once; the top ten carry roughly 4%. V gene TRBV4-1 combines with J gene TRBJ1-6; weak D call: TRBD1 (6 bases). Sequenced material: peripheral blood. The TCR sequence derives from a woman in her forties or fifties with acute or convalescent COVID-19. The CDR3 is CASSQGGLRGSPLHF. In DNA form, the CDR3 reads TGCGCCAGCAGCCAAGGAGGGCTCAGGGGTTCACCCCTCCACTTT.